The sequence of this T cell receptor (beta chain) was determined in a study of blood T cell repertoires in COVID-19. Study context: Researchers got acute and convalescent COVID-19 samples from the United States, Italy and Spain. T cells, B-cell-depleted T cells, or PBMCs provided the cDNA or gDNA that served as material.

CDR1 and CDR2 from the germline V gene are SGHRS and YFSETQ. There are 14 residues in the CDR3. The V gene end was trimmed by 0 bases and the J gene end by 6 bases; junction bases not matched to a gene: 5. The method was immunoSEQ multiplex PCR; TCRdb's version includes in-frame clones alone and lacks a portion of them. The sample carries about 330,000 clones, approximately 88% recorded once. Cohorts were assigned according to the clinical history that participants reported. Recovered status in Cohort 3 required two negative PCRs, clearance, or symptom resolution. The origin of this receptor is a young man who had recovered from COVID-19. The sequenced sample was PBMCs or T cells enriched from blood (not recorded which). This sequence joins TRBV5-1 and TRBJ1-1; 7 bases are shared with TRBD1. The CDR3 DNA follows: TGCGCCAGCAGCTTGGGACAGGGTTACTCTGAAGCTTTCTTT. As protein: CASSLGQGYSEAFF.